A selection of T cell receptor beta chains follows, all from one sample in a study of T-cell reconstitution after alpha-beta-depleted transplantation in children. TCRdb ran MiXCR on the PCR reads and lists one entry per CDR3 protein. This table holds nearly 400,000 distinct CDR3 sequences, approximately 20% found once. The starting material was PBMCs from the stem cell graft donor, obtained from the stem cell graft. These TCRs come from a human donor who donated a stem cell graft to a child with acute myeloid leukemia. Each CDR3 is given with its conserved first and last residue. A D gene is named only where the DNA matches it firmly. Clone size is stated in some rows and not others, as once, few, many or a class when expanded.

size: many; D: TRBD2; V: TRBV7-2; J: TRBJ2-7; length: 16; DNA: TGTGCCAGCAGCTCAACAATAGCGGGAGGGACCTACGAGCAGTACTTC; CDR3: CASSSTIAGGTYEQYF
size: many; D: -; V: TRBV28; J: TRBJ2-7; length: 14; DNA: TGTGCCAGCAGTTTGGGCCCAGGGAGCGACGAGCAGTACTTC; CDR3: CASSLGPGSDEQYF
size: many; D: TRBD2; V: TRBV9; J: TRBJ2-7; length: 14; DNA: TGTGCCAGCAGCACCGGACTAGGGTCCTACGAGCAGTACTTC; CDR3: CASSTGLGSYEQYF
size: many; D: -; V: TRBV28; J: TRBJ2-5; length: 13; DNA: TGTGCCAGCAGTAACCGGGAGAGGGAGACCCAGTACTTC; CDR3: CASSNRERETQYF
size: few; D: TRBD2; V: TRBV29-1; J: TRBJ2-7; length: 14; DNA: TGCAGCGTTGAAGAGACGGGAGGGGCCTACGAGCAGTACTTC; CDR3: CSVEETGGAYEQYF
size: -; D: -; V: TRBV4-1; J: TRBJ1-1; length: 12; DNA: TGCGCCAGCAGCCAAGGGACGGCTGAAGCTTTCTTT; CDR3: CASSQGTAEAFF
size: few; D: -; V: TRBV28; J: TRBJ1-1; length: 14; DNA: TGTGCCAGCAGCCCCTACACAGGGAACACTGAAGCTTTCTTT; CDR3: CASSPYTGNTEAFF
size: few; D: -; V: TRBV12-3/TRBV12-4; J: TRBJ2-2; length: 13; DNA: TGTGCCAGCAGACCGGGAGTTCCGGGGGAGCTGTTTTTT; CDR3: CASRPGVPGELFF
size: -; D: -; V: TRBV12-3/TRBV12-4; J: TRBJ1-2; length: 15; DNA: TGTGCCAGCATTCGAAATGGTGGGGCTAACTATGGCTACACCTTC; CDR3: CASIRNGGANYGYTF
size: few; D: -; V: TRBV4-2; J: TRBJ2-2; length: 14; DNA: TGTGCCAGCAGCCAAGATGGAGGGACCGGGGAGCTGTTTTTT; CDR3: CASSQDGGTGELFF
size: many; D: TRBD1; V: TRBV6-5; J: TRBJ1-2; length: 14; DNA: TGTGCCAGCAGTACCGGGACAGGACCTTATGGCTACACCTTC; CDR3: CASSTGTGPYGYTF
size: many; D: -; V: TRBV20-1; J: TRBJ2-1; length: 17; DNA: TGCAGTGCTAGCCCTTGGGTAGCGTCCCAAACGGCGGGTGAGCAGTTCTTC; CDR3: CSASPWVASQTAGEQFF
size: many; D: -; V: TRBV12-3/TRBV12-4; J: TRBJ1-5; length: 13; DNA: TGTGCCAGCAGTTCAAGTGGTTCTCAGCCCCAGCATTTT; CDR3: CASSSSGSQPQHF
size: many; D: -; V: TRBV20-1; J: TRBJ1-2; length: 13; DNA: TGCAGTGCCCAACTCGACACCAACTATGGCTACACCTTC; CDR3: CSAQLDTNYGYTF
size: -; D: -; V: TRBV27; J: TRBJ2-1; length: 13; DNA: TGTGCCAGCAGTTTATCGATTTTGGATGAGCAGTTCTTC; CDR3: CASSLSILDEQFF
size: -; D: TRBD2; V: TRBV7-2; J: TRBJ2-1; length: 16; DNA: TGTGCCAGCAGCTACCCGGGACTAGCTTTCGGCGGTGAGCAGTTCTTC; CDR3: CASSYPGLAFGGEQFF
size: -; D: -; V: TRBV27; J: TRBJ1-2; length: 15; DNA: TGTGCCAGCAGTCGGGGGGCGGGTCCTAACTATGGCTACACCTTC; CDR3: CASSRGAGPNYGYTF
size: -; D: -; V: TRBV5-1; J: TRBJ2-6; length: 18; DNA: TGCGCCAGCAGCTTGGAGGGACACTTTCCCTCTGGGGCCAACGTCCTGACTTTC; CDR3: CASSLEGHFPSGANVLTF
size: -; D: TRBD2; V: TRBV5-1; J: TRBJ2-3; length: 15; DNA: TGCGCCAGCAGCATTTCTAGCGGGAGGACAGATACGCAGTATTTT; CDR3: CASSISSGRTDTQYF
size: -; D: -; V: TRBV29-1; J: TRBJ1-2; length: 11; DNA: TGCAGCGGCGGGGGTAGCTATGGCTACACCTTC; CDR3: CSGGGSYGYTF
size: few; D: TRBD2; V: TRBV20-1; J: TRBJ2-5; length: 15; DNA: TGCAGTGCTCCACATAGCGGGAGCGGGCGAGAGACCCAGTACTTC; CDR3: CSAPHSGSGRETQYF
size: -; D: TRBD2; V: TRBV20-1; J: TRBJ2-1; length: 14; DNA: TGCAGTGCTAGCAAGGCGGGAGGGAGGAATGAGCAGTTCTTC; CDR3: CSASKAGGRNEQFF
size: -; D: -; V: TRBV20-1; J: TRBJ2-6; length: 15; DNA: TGCAGTGCTAGACCCCTCAACTCTGGGGCCAACGTCCTGACTTTC; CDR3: CSARPLNSGANVLTF
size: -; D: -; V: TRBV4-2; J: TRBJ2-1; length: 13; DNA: TGTGCCAGCAGTCATACGCCGGGAGCTGAGCAGTTCTTC; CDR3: CASSHTPGAEQFF
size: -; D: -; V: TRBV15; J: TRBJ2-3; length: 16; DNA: TGTGCCACCAGCAGAGATCCGGACCCAAGCACAGATACGCAGTATTTT; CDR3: CATSRDPDPSTDTQYF
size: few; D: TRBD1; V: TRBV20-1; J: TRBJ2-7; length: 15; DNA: TGCAGTGCTAGCCGTTGGGCCGGGACAGGGGTTGAGCAGTACTTC; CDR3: CSASRWAGTGVEQYF
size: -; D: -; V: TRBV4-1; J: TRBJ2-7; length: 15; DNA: TGCGCCAGCAGCCAATTATCGACAGAATTCTACGAGCAGTACTTC; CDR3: CASSQLSTEFYEQYF
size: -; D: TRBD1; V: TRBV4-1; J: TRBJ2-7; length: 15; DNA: TGCGCCAGCAGCCAAGAAGGACAGGGGGCCTACGAGCAGTACTTC; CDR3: CASSQEGQGAYEQYF
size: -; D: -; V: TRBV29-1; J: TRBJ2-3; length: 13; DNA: TGCAGCGTTGCGGCAGACCCCACAGATACGCAGTATTTT; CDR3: CSVAADPTDTQYF
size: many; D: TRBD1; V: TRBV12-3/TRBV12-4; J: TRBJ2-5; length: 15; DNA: TGTGCCAGCAGTTTAGCGGACAGGGGCCAAGAGACCCAGTACTTC; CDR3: CASSLADRGQETQYF
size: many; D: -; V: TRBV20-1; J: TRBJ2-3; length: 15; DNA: TGCAGTGCCCGGAAGGGGGCGGGAGGTTCGGATACGCAGTATTTT; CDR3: CSARKGAGGSDTQYF
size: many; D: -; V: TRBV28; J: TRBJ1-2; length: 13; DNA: TGTGCCAGCAGATCCCCCGGGAGTCGCGGCTACACCTTC; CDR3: CASRSPGSRGYTF
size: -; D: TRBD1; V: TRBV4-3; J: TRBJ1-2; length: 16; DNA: TGCGCCAGCAGCCAAGATTACGGAGACAGGGGTGGTGGCTACACCTTC; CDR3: CASSQDYGDRGGGYTF
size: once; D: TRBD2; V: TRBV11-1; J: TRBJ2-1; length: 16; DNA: TGTGCCAGCAGCTTACCCACTAGCGGACCCTACAATGAGCAGTTCTTC; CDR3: CASSLPTSGPYNEQFF
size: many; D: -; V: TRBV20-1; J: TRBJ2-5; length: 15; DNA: TGCAGTGCTAGAGATTTGACAGTCAACCAAGAGACCCAGTACTTC; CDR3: CSARDLTVNQETQYF
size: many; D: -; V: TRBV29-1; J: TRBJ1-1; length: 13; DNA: TGCAGCGTTGAAAAGAACAAGAACACTGAAGCTTTCTTT; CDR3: CSVEKNKNTEAFF
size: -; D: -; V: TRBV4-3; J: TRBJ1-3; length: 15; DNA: TGCGCCAGCAGCCAAGACGGAGCAGCAAGAAACACCATATATTTT; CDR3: CASSQDGAARNTIYF
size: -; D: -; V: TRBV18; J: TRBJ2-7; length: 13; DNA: TGTGCCAGCTCACCACCGACAGAATACGAGCAGTACTTC; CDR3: CASSPPTEYEQYF
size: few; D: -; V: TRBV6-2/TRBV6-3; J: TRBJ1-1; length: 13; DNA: TGTGCCAGCAGTTACCGACAGTCCTTAGAAGCTTTCTTT; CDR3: CASSYRQSLEAFF
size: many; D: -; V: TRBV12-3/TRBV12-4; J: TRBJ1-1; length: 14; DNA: TGTGCCAGCAGTTTATTACAGACTAACACTGAAGCTTTCTTT; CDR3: CASSLLQTNTEAFF